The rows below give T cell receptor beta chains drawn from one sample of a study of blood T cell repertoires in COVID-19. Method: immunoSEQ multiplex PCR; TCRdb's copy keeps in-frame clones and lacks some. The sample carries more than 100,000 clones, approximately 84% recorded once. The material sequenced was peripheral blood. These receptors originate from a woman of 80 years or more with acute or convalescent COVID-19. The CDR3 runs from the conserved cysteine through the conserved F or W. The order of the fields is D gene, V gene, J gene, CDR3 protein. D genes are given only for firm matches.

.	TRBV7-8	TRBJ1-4	CASSIRRGGEKLFF
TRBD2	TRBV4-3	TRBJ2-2	CASRTGAGNTGELFF
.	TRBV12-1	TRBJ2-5	CASSPPQGFLQETQYF
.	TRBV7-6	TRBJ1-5	CASSFSGNQPQHF
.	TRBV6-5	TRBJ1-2	CASSYAGARLSYGYTF
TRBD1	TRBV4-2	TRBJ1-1	CASGGQGLNTEAFF
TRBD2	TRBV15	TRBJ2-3	CATGSSGGVNTQYF
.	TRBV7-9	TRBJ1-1	CASSLVGVRNTEAFF
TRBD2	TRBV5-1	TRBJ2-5	CASSPRLAGDQETQYF
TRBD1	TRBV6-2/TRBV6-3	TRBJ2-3	CASSTRDRGPDTQYF
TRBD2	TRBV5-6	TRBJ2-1	CASSFELAGSRHNEQFF
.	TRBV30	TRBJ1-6	CAWNRDDNSPLHF
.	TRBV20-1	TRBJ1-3	CSASSGGEAGNTIYF
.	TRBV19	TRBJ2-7	CASSMGHEQYF
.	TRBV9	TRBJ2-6	CASSGGVAGANVLTF
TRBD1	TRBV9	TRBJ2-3	CASSPGQYTDTQYF
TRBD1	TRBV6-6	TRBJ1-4	CASSYTTGGTNEKLFF
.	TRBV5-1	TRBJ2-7	CASSSRQAYEQYF
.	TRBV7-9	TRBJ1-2	CASSLAQGQGNYGYTF
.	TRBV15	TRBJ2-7	CATSRGRQVTYEQYF
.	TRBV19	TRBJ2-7	CASSTRPAGGEQYF
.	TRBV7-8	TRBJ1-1	CASSRTEGRTEAFF
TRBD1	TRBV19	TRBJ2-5	CASSMDRGETQYF
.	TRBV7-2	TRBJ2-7	CASSPSPHAGEQYF
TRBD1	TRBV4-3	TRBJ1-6	CASSQGAGTANSPLHF
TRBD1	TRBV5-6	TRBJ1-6	CASSSAGQAYNSPLHF
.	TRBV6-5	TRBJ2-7	CASRGSYYAVGEQYF
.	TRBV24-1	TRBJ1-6	CATGTDSSYNSPLHF
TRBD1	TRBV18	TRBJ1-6	CASSPFGRGYNSPLHF
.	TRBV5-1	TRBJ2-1	CASTSPRGHNEQFF
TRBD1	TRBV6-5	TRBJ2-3	CASSYQGDTDTQYF
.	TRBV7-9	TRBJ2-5	CASSLGTEETQYF
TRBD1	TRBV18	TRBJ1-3	CASSPQGQGSGNTIYF
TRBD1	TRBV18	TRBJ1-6	CASSPGQGKNSPLHF
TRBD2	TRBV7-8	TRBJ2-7	CASSLDRTSGSRGYEQYF
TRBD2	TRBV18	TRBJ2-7	CASSPNRGGDGEQYF
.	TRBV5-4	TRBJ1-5	CASSLAGDNQPQHF
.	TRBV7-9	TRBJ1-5	CASSLAGGRNQPQHF
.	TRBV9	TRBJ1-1	CASSPPRGTEAFF
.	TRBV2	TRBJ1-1	CASTRRGPTLNTEAFF
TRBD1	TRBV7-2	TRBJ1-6	CASTGTGYNSPLHF
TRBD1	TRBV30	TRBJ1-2	CAWTQGALNYGYTF
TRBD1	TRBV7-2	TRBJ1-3	CASSPTLTGGGNTIYF
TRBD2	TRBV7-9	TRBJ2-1	CASSLASGRSNEQFF
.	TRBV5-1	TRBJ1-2	CASSLARDPGGYGYTF
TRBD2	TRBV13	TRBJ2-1	CASSLRTSGRAGNEQFF
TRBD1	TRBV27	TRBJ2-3	CASRGQVYTDTQYF
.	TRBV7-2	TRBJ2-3	CASSLDLGGDTQYF
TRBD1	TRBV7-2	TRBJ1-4	CASSLGQGNEKLFF
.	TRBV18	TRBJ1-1	CASSLGTGGTEAFF
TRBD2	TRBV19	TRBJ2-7	CASSWTSGSYEQYF
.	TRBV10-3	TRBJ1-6	CAIRDRENSPLHF
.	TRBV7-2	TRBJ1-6	CASSSVAGSDSPLHF
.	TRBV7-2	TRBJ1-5	CASSLGGQTNQPQHF
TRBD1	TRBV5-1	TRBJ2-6	CASSGGTGEVGQSGANVLTF